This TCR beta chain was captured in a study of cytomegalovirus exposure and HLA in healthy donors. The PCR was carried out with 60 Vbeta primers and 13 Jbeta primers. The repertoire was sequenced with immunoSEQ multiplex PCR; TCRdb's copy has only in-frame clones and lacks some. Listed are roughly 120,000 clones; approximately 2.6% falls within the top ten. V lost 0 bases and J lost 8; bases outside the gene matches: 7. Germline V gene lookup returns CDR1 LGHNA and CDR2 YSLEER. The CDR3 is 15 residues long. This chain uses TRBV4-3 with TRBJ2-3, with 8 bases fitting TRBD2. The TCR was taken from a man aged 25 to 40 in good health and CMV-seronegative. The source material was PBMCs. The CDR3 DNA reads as TGCGCCAGCAGCCAAGATACGGGAGGGCCCAGTACGCAGTATTTT. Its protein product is CASSQDTGGPSTQYF.